The 27 T cell receptor beta chains in this list originate from one sample, sequenced in a study of T-cell memory formation after mild COVID-19. TCRdb analysed the 5' RACE reads with MiXCR anew, one entry per CDR3 protein. The sample records approximately 580,000 distinct CDR3 sequences, over 20% being singletons. Sequenced: PBMCs or a T cell subset sorted from them (not recorded which). These receptors originate from an adult woman who had mild COVID-19 (a few samples of this study predate the infection). Cell type and time point are not known.

A few counts support this clonotype. The gene calls are TRBV30 and TRBJ2-3, with 8 bases fitting TRBD2. Germline CDR1 reads GTSNPN; CDR2 reads SVGIG (reference sequence). The CDR3 loop spans 16 amino acids. V dropped 0 bases and J dropped 2; count of bases not matched to a gene: 7. CDR3 loop: CAWSVLASGSTDTQYF. The CDR3 DNA sequence: TGTGCCTGGAGTGTCTTGGCTAGCGGGTCCACAGATACGCAGTATTTT.

This clonotype was observed a handful of times. The rearrangement uses TRBV29-1 and TRBJ2-2; a weak D match, TRBD2 (5 bases). Germline V gene sequence: CDR1 SQVTM, CDR2 ANQGSEA. Trimming stripped 3 bases from V and 1 base from J, with 6 bases between. The CDR3 covers 13 residues. The DNA of the CDR3 is TGCAGCGTTGAGGAGGAGAACACCGGGGAGCTGTTTTTT. It yields the protein CSVEEENTGELFF.

The V call is TRBV6-5, the J call TRBJ1-3; D unclear. The germline V gene has CDR1 MNHEY and CDR2 SVGAGI. The CDR3 runs to 17 residues. Trimming removed 0 bases at V and 0 bases at J, with 12 bases between. Written as DNA, the CDR3 is TGTGCCAGCAGTTACTCGAAGAGTTCCAGCTCTGGAAACACCATATATTTT. This codes for CASSYSKSSSSGNTIYF.

This clonotype was counted many times. The gene calls are TRBV12-3 or TRBV12-4 and TRBJ1-4; 8 nucleotides match TRBD1. CDR3 length: 16 residues. V lost 5 bases, J lost 0 bases, and 5 bases stayed unmatched. The chain's CDR3 is CASSAGTGATNEKLFF. CDR3 in DNA: TGTGCCAGCAGTGCCGGGACAGGAGCAACTAATGAAAAACTGTTTTTT.

The V and J genes are TRBV7-6 and TRBJ2-3; D is unclear. V was pared by 1 base and J by 3 bases, with 14 bases between. CDR3 length: 16 residues. CDR1 and CDR2 (germline): SGHVS, FNYEAQ. The CDR3 DNA follows: TGTGCCAGCAGCTTAGATGACTCTCACCCAACAGATACGCAGTATTTT. It yields the protein CASSLDDSHPTDTQYF.

Written as DNA, the CDR3 is TGTGCCAGCAGCTTTCAAAGGGTAGCGGGAGGTAACACCGGGGAGCTGTTTTTT. Translated: CASSFQRVAGGNTGELFF. The chain is built from TRBV11-2 and TRBJ2-2, with TRBD2 identical over 10 bases. V was pared by 3 bases and J by 2 bases, with 9 bases of the junction left unmatched. This CDR3 comprises 18 residues. Per the germline V gene, CDR1 is SGHAT and CDR2 is FQNNGV.

The J gene is TRBJ2-7, the V gene TRBV15, with a tentative D call TRBD2 (5 bases). Looked up from germline, CDR1 is LNHNV and CDR2 is YYDKDF (reference sequence). Deletions cut 3 bases from V and 3 bases from J, with 9 bases between. This CDR3 region has 13 residues. The CDR3 DNA follows: TGTGCCACCAGCAGCGGGGTAGACTACGAGCAGTACTTC. Its protein product is CATSSGVDYEQYF. Drawing the rest from reference TRBV15 and TRBJ2-7, the complete variable domain is DAMVIQNPRYQVTQFGKPVTLSCSQTLNHNVMYWYQQKSSQAPKLLFHYYDKDFNNEADTPDNFQSRRPNTSFCFLDIRSPGLGDTAMYLCATSSGVDYEQYFGPGTRLTVT.

This clonotype was detected only a few times. This chain uses TRBV2 with TRBJ2-3; 10 nucleotides match TRBD2. J was trimmed by 3 bases and V by 6 bases; bases with no gene match: 9. CDR3 length: 16 residues. The germline V gene has CDR1 SNHLY and CDR2 FYNNEI. The CDR3: CASSDGSSGGTDTQYF. DNA of the CDR3: TGTGCCAGCAGCGATGGGAGTAGCGGGGGGACAGATACGCAGTATTTT.

This chain uses TRBV28 with TRBJ2-1; 14 nucleotides agree with TRBD2. Losses at the gene ends were 6 bases for V and 9 bases for J; bases not matched to a gene: 7. This CDR3 region has 15 residues. Germline CDR1 MDHEN, CDR2 SYDVKM. CDR3 nucleotides: TGTGCCAGCAGCGACCCGGGACTAGCGGGGGTTGAGCAGTTCTTC. Translated: CASSDPGLAGVEQFF.

The chain uses TRBV12-3 or TRBV12-4 and TRBJ2-3; D may be TRBD1 (6 bases). Trimming removed 6 bases at V and 3 bases at J, with 19 bases between. The CDR3 length is 16 residues. The CDR3 DNA sequence: TGTGCCAGCAGAGCCTCGGGACACACAGGGACAGATACGCAGTATTTT. Translated, it gives CASRASGHTGTDTQYF.

There are many counts of this clonotype. The V gene is TRBV7-8, the J gene TRBJ2-7, with 10 bases that match TRBD1. Looked up from germline, CDR1 is SGHVS and CDR2 is FQNEAQ. The junction had 9 bases not matched to a gene; V was cut back by 6 bases and J by 1 base. The CDR3 has 16 amino acids. CDR3 protein: CASRGTGTGVSYEQYF. Here the CDR3 DNA reads TGTGCCAGCAGGGGCACGGGGACAGGGGTATCCTACGAGCAGTACTTC.

This clonotype showed up just a few times. V and J are TRBV9 and TRBJ2-2; possible D gene TRBD2, 6 bases. CDR1 is SGDLS and CDR2 is YYNGEE in the germline V gene. The V end was cut by 2 bases, the J end by 6 bases, with 11 bases between. The CDR3 extends over 14 amino acids. The CDR3 sequence: CASSVSLAAGELFF. The CDR3 DNA reads TGTGCCAGCAGCGTCTCCTTAGCGGCCGGGGAGCTGTTTTTT.

This clonotype occurred a few times. This chain connects TRBV27 to TRBJ2-1, with TRBD2 matching 8 bases. The CDR3 sequence is 13 residues long. Germline V lookup: CDR1 MNHEY, CDR2 SMNVEV (reference sequence). V was clipped by 6 bases and J by 6 bases; unmatched bases: 4. DNA for the CDR3: TGTGCCAGCAGCTACGGGAGGGTCAATGAGCAGTTCTTC. Translation gives CASSYGRVNEQFF.

This clonotype was seen a handful of times. V is TRBV15 and J is TRBJ1-1; possibly TRBD1 for D (6 bases). The germline CDR1 and CDR2 sequences are LNHNV and YYDKDF (reference sequence). Trimming cost V 4 bases and J 4 bases, with 13 bases left between them. CDR3 length: 14 residues. CDR3 DNA sequence: TGTGCCACCAGCACTTTCAGGGGAGGCACTGAAGCTTTCTTT. Residues: CATSTFRGGTEAFF.

This clonotype was picked up a small number of times. CDR3 protein: CAWTNDPGTGGRDEQFF. In DNA, the CDR3 is TGTGCCTGGACGAACGATCCGGGGACAGGGGGCCGCGATGAGCAGTTCTTC. The J gene is TRBJ2-1, the V gene TRBV30, with 12 bases fitting TRBD1. CDR1 and CDR2 from the germline V gene are GTSNPN and SVGIG (reference sequence). V shed 4 bases and J 8 bases; nucleotides not matched to a gene: 15. The CDR3 loop spans 17 amino acids.

The chain recombines TRBV7-9 with TRBJ2-6, with 10 positions matching TRBD2. This CDR3 has 20 residues. V trimming: 4 bases; J trimming: 0 bases; junction bases outside the gene matches: 12. Germline values: CDR1 SEHNR, CDR2 FQNEAQ (reference sequence). The DNA of the CDR3 is TGTGCCAGCAGCTCCCCCGGGACTAGCGTCTTAAGCTCTGGGGCCAACGTCCTGACTTTC. As protein: CASSSPGTSVLSSGANVLTF.

The rearrangement joins TRBV2 to TRBJ2-1, with D hard to call. The V gene's germline CDR1 is SNHLY and CDR2 FYNNEI. This CDR3 has 13 residues. V lost 2 bases and J lost 14, with 16 bases in between. CDR3 nucleotides: TGTGCCAGCAGTGAATCACGTTGGGCGTCCGAGTTCTTC. This encodes CASSESRWASEFF.

CDR3 DNA: TGTGCCATCAGAACCGATGGCTCCCAGCGGAGCACAGATACGCAGTATTTT. Its protein product is CAIRTDGSQRSTDTQYF. The chain uses TRBV10-3 and TRBJ2-3; tentatively, D is TRBD2 (5 bases). The germline V and J ends were trimmed by 6 bases and 0 bases, with 19 bases remaining between them. The CDR3 runs 17 residues. The V gene's germline CDR1 is ENHRY and CDR2 SYGVKD.

This clonotype was observed at least ten times. This chain links TRBV5-1 with TRBJ1-1; D is undetermined. Germline loops: CDR1 SGHRS, CDR2 YFSETQ. V lost 0 bases, J lost 3 bases, and 0 bases lay in between. This CDR3 has 11 residues. CDR3 coding DNA: TGCGCCAGCAGCTTGGACACTGAAGCTTTCTTT. Translation: CASSLDTEAFF.

There are a few counts of this clonotype. J is TRBJ1-2 and V is TRBV10-3; perhaps TRBD1 as D (6 bases). V was cut by 4 bases and J by 4 bases, with 16 bases left in between. This CDR3 comprises 15 residues. Germline V gives CDR1 ENHRY, CDR2 SYGVKD. CDR3 sequence: CAISVRGAQSYGYTF. The DNA for the CDR3 is TGTGCCATCAGTGTGAGGGGGGCGCAGAGCTATGGCTACACCTTC.

The sample holds a few counts of this clonotype. This chain connects TRBV4-3 to TRBJ2-7; the D gene is possibly TRBD1 (5 bases). This CDR3 contains 16 residues. Germline V gene data show CDR1 as LGHNA and CDR2 as YSLEER. V dropped 0 bases and J dropped 1 base, with 13 bases sitting between them. CDR3 loop: CASSQDGAGLSYEQYF. DNA of the CDR3: TGCGCCAGCAGCCAAGATGGGGCAGGGCTTTCCTACGAGCAGTACTTC.

The chain combines TRBV7-3 with TRBJ2-2; the match to TRBD2 covers 8 bases. The CDR3 loop spans 14 amino acids. Germline V lookup: CDR1 SGHTA, CDR2 FQGTGA. V gave up 4 bases and J gave up 4 bases; unmatched junction bases: 2. The CDR3: CASSSAGGTGELFF. CDR3 DNA: TGTGCCAGCAGCTCCGCGGGGGGCACCGGGGAGCTGTTTTTT.

This clonotype was detected only a few times. The chain has TRBV12-3 or TRBV12-4 and TRBJ2-1; 10 nucleotides match TRBD2. J lost 6 bases, V lost 6 bases, and 5 bases had no gene match. The CDR3 sequence is 14 residues long. The CDR3 loop reads CASRGLAYLNEQFF. CDR3 coding DNA: TGTGCCAGCAGGGGACTAGCGTACCTCAATGAGCAGTTCTTC.

This clonotype was seen a handful of times. CDR3 nucleotide sequence: TGCGCCAGCAGCTGGGACAGGTCCACCGGGGAGCTGTTTTTT. This encodes CASSWDRSTGELFF. V usage is TRBV5-1 and J usage is TRBJ2-2, with TRBD1 identical over 8 bases. Trimming at V came to 3 bases and at J to 4 bases, leaving 2 bases not matched to a gene. This CDR3 has 14 amino acids. Per germline, CDR1 SGHRS and CDR2 YFSETQ.

Only a few counts were recorded for this clonotype. The V call is TRBV15, the J call TRBJ1-6; D uncertain. This CDR3 spans 13 amino acids. Between the trimmed V and J ends, which lost 0 bases and 8 bases, there was a span of 5 bases. CDR1 LNHNV and CDR2 YYDKDF come from the germline V gene (reference sequence). The CDR3 nucleotides are TGTGCCACCAGCAGAGATCAATATTCACCCCTCCACTTT. Translated: CATSRDQYSPLHF.

On this clonotype itself: A much larger clone is a single base away; this may be a read error. This rearrangement joins TRBV9 to TRBJ1-2; D gene unclear. Germline V gene data show CDR1 as SGDLS and CDR2 as YYNGEE. The CDR3 totals 12 residues. Trimming removed 0 bases at V and 4 bases at J, with 4 bases between. As DNA, the CDR3 is TGTGCCAGCAGCGTAGGGGTCTATGGCTACACCTTC. This translates into CASSVGVYGYTF.

V usage is TRBV6-6 and J usage is TRBJ2-2; 12 bases match TRBD2. V shed 4 bases, J shed 4 bases, and the junction held 13 bases outside the gene matches. CDR1 is MNHNY and CDR2 is SVGAGI in the germline V gene (reference sequence). The CDR3 covers 19 residues. CDR3 region: CASSLRLAGVLGSTGELFF. The CDR3 DNA reads as TGTGCCAGCAGTTTAAGACTAGCGGGAGTTTTGGGGAGCACCGGGGAGCTGTTTTTT.